This passage covers 5 T cell receptor beta chains from one sample sequenced in a study of blood T cell repertoires in COVID-19 (dated by TCRdb to about 2020). Library creation used the immunoSEQ multiplex PCR assay. TCRdb obtained this table from immuneACCESS and retained in-frame rearrangements with V and J assigned. These tables miss some clones; where compared with another copy, unresolved V genes account for less than half of the shortfall, and the remainder is unexplained. In all, the sample holds 250,000 or so clones, and around 84% of those were seen once. The ten largest clones represent less than 8.5% of the sample. Material for sequencing was peripheral blood. These receptor sequences come from a woman aged 70-85 years with active or convalescent COVID-19.

The CDR3, as DNA: TGCGCCAGCAGCCCGGGTCACGCCCCCCAAGAGACCCAGTACTTC. Translating gives CASSPGHAPQETQYF. This chain joins TRBV5-1 and TRBJ2-5, with unresolved D. The CDR3 sequence is 15 residues long. Germline V CDR1 and CDR2: SGHRS, YFSETQ. Trimming took off 4 bases at V and 1 base at J, with 14 bases between the two ends.

The V gene is TRBV4-1, the J gene TRBJ2-4, with D maybe TRBD1 (5 bases). The germline V and J ends were trimmed by 4 bases and 0 bases, with 13 bases remaining between them. CDR3 length: 16 residues. Germline values: CDR1 MGHRA, CDR2 YSYEKL. The chain's CDR3 is CASSLDGHLAKNIQYF. The CDR3 bases are TGCGCCAGCAGCCTCGATGGACATCTAGCCAAAAACATTCAGTACTTC.

This clone appeared once. One end of the junction does not line up with germline, which may come from a read error. The chain has TRBV5-6 and TRBJ2-5; D gene uncertain. Germline V CDR1 and CDR2: SGHDT, YYEEEE. The CDR3 length is 12 residues. Here the CDR3 reads CASSKNQETQYF. CDR3 bases: TGTGCCAGCAGCAAGAACCAGGAGACCCAGTACTTC. The whole variable domain, remainder taken from reference TRBV5-6 and TRBJ2-5, is DAGVTQSPTHLIKTRGQQVTLRCSPKSGHDTVSWYQQALGQGPQFIFQYYEEEERQRGNFPDRFSGHQFPNYSSELNVNALLLGDSALYLCASSKNQETQYFGPGTRLLVL.

The chain links TRBV11-2 to TRBJ1-6; D not certain. The CDR3 loop spans 15 amino acids. Germline V gene sequence: CDR1 SGHAT, CDR2 FQNNGV. V lost 0 bases to trimming and J lost 10 bases, with 13 bases between them. CDR3 residues: CASSLDQRDWSPLHF. The CDR3 DNA reads as TGTGCCAGCAGCTTAGATCAGAGGGATTGGTCACCCCTCCACTTT.

The V gene is TRBV7-9, the J gene TRBJ1-6, with D possibly TRBD1 on 5 matching bases. The CDR3 is 16 amino acids. V lost 7 bases and J 10 bases, leaving 23 bases between the germline ends. Germline lookup yields CDR1 SEHNR and CDR2 FQNEAQ (reference sequence). In DNA, the CDR3 is TGTGCCAGCAACACCGCCCGGGGGTTAGGGGACTCACCCCTCCACTTT. Translating it yields CASNTARGLGDSPLHF.